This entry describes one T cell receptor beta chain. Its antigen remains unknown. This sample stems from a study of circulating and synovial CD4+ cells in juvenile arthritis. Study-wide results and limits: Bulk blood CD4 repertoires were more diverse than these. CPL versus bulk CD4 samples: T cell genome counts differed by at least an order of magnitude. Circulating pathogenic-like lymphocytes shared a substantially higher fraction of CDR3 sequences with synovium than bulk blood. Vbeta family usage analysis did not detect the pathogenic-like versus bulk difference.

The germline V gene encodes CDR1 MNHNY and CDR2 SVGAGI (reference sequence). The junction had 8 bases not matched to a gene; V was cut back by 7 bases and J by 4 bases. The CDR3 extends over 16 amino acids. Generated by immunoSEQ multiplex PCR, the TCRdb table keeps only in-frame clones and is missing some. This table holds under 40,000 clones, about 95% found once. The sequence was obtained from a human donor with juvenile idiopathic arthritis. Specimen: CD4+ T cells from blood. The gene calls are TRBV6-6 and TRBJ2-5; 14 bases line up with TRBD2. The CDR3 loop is CASKPGLAGGLETQYF. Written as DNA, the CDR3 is TGTGCCAGCAAGCCCGGACTAGCGGGGGGCTTAGAGACCCAGTACTTC.